This entry describes one TCR beta chain. The data were produced by immunoSEQ multiplex PCR, yet TCRdb's version contains in-frame clones alone and is incomplete. Of 90,000 to 130,000 clones listed, around nine tenths are singletons. These data are taken from a study of blood T cell repertoires in COVID-19. There are 13 residues in the CDR3. Trimming took off 3 bases at V and 7 bases at J, with 13 bases between the two ends. This chain links TRBV12-3 or TRBV12-4 with TRBJ2-7, with TRBD2 as a possible D gene (6 bases). This clonotype was sampled from a woman in her 50s with acute or convalescent COVID-19. Sequenced material: peripheral blood. CDR3 nucleotide sequence: TGTGCCAGCAGTTTTCGGGAGCATCGGGAGCAGTACTTC. Its protein is CASSFREHREQYF.